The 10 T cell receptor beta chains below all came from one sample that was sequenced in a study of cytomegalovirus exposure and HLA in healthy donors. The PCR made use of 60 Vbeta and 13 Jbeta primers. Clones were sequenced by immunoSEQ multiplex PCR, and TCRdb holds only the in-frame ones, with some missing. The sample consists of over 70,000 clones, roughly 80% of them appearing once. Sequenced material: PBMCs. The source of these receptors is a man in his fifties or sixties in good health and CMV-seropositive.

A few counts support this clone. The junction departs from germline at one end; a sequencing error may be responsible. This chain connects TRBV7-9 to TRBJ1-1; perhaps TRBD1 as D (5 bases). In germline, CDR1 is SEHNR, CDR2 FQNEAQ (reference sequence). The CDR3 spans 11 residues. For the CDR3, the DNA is TGTTCCAGCCATGCGGGGGGTGAAGCTTTCTTT. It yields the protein CSSHAGGEAFF.

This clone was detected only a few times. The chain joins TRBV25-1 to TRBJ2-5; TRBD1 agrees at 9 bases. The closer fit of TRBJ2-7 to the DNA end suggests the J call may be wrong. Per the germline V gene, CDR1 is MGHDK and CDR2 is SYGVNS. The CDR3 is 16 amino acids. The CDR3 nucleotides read TGTGCCAGCAGTGAATGGGGGGGACAGGGAAACTACGAGCAGTACTTC. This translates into CASSEWGGQGNYEQYF.

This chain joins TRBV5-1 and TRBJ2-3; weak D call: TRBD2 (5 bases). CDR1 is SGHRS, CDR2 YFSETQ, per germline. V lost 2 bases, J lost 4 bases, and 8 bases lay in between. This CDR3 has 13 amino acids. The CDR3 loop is CASSLSGADTQYF. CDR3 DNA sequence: TGCGCCAGCAGCTTAAGCGGAGCAGATACGCAGTATTTT.

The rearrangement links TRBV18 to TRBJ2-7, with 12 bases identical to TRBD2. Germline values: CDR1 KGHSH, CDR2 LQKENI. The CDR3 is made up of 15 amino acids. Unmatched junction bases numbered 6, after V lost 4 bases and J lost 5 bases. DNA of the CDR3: TGTGCCAGCTCACTACAGGGACTAGCGGGTGACGAGCAGTACTTC. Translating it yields CASSLQGLAGDEQYF. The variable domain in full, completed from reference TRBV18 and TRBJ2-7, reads NAGVMQNPRHLVRRRGQEARLRCSPMKGHSHVYWYRQLPEEGLKFMVYLQKENIIDESGMPKERFSAEFPKEGPSILRIQQVVRGDSAAYFCASSLQGLAGDEQYFGPGTRLTVT.

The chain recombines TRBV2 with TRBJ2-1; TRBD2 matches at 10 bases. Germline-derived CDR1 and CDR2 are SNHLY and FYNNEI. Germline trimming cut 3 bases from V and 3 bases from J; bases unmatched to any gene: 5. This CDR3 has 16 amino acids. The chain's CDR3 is CASSDEAGGIYNEQFF. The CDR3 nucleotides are TGTGCCAGCAGTGACGAAGCGGGAGGGATCTACAATGAGCAGTTCTTC.

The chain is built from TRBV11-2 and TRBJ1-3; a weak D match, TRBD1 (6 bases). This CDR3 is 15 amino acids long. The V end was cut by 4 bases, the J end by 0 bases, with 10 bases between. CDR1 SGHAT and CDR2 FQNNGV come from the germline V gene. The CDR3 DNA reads TGTGCCAGCAGCTCAACAGGGAACTCTGGAAACACCATATATTTT. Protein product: CASSSTGNSGNTIYF.

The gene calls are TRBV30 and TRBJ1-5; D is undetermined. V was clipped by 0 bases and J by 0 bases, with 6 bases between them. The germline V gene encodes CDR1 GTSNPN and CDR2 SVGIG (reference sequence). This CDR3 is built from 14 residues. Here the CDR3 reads CAWSVADSNQPQHF. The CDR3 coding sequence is TGTGCCTGGAGTGTAGCGGATAGCAATCAGCCCCAGCATTTT.

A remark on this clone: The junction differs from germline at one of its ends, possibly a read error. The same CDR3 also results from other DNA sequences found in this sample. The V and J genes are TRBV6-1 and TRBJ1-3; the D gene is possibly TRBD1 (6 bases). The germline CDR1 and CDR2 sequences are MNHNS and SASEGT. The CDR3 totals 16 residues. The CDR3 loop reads CASSERTASSGNTIYF. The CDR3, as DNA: TGCGCCAGCAGTGAACGGACAGCGTCCTCTGGAAACACCATATATTTT.

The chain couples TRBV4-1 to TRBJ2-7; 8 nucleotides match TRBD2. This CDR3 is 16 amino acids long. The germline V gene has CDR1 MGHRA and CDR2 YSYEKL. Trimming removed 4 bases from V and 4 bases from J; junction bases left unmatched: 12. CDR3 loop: CASSPRFGAGEYEQYF. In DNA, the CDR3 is TGCGCCAGCAGCCCGCGGTTCGGAGCGGGAGAATACGAGCAGTACTTC.

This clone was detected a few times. This chain's CDR3 is CASIEGDTGRETQYF. The CDR3 DNA reads as TGTGCCAGCATCGAAGGGGATACAGGGAGAGAGACCCAGTACTTC. The chain recombines TRBV11-3 with TRBJ2-5; D is possibly TRBD1 (6 bases). There are 15 residues in the CDR3. CDR1 is SGHNT, CDR2 YENEEA, per germline. Deletions cut 7 bases from V and 4 bases from J, with 19 bases between.